This TCR beta chain was documented in a study of blood T cell repertoires in COVID-19. Study context: Material from acute and convalescent COVID-19 was sourced from the United States, Italy and Spain. PBMCs, B-cell-depleted T cells, or T cells provided the cDNA or gDNA that made up the material.

TCRdb's table, derived via immunoSEQ multiplex PCR, lists solely in-frame clones and lacks some. The sample has over 300,000 clones; about 89% are singletons. In this sample, this clone turned up once. The receptor was isolated from a man between 35 and 55 years old with acute or convalescent COVID-19. The sample consisted of peripheral blood.

The CDR3 sequence: CASSRDRENEKLFF. CDR3 coding DNA: TGTGCCAGCAGTCGTGACAGGGAGAATGAAAAACTGTTTTTT. The rearrangement joins TRBV28 to TRBJ1-4, with TRBD1 matching over 7 bases. This CDR3 region has 14 residues. With 5 bases clipped from V and 5 bases from J, the junction kept 5 bases outside the gene matches. Germline CDR1 reads MDHEN; CDR2 reads SYDVKM.